Included here is one TCR beta chain sequence, with context. Authors' data handling: Amplification of reference gene primers was used by the study to estimate nucleated cell counts. Sequenced by immunoSEQ multiplex PCR; TCRdb stores in-frame clones only, minus some. From that table come the V and J calls and clone size; the DNA was used to work out D and trimming. The sample gives roughly 70,000 clones, about 85% of which show up once; approximately 4.1% is in the top ten. The sample is drawn from a study of blood T cell repertoires in COVID-19. Germline V gives CDR1 SGDLS, CDR2 YYNGEE. CDR3 length equals 15 residues. Trimming shortened V by 0 bases and J by 4 bases, and 13 bases separated the two germline ends.

The clonotype originates from a man in his 70s with active COVID-19. The sequencing input was peripheral blood. This chain joins TRBV9 and TRBJ1-2, with D possibly being TRBD1 (5 bases). CDR3 residues: CASSVGAGRGYGYTF. CDR3 nucleotide sequence: TGTGCCAGCAGCGTAGGGGCAGGGCGTGGCTATGGCTACACCTTC.